The clone carrying this T cell receptor beta chain was observed a handful of times. Its antigen is undetermined. This sample was taken from a study of T-cell memory formation after mild COVID-19. Study-level results: Contracting CD4+ clones lay largely in CM and EM, with CD8+ ones residing in EMRA. Several responding clones turned up in pre-infection memory, indicating that cross-reactive memory may have taken part. Day 37-peaking second-wave clones had unconfirmed SARS-CoV-2 specificity.

TCRdb used MiXCR to reprocess the 5' RACE reads, holding one entry per CDR3 protein. The sample has over 500,000 distinct CDR3 sequences, roughly a sixth seen once. Looked up from germline, CDR1 is KGHSH and CDR2 is LQKENI. This CDR3 contains 15 residues. V lost 3 bases to trimming and J lost 2 bases, with 13 bases between them. Sequencing used PBMCs or a T cell subset sorted from them (not recorded which). The V call is TRBV18, the J call TRBJ1-1; D is uncertain. This receptor was obtained from an adult woman who had mild COVID-19 (a few samples of this study predate the infection). Cell type and time point are not known. The CDR3 here is CASSPKVETNTEAFF. The CDR3 bases are TGTGCCAGCTCACCGAAAGTCGAAACCAACACTGAAGCTTTCTTT.